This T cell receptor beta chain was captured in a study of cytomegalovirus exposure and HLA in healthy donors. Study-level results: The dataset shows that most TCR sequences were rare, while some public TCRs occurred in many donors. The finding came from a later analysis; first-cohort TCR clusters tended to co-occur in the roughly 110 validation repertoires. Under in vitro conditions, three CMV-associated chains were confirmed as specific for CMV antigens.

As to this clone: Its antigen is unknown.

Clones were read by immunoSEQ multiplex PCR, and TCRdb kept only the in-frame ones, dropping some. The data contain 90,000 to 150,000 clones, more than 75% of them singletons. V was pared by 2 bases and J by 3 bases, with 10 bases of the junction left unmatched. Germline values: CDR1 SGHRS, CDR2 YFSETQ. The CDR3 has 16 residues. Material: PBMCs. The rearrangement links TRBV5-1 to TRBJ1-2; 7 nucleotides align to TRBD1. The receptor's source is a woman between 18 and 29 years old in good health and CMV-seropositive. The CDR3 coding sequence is TGCGCCAGCAGCTTACCTGGATCCCAGGGGGACTATGGCTACACCTTC. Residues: CASSLPGSQGDYGYTF.